This T cell receptor beta chain derives from a study of patients and donors after allogeneic stem cell transplantation. TCRdb ran MiXCR on the RT-PCR reads and lists one entry per CDR3 protein. The top ten clones hold about 50% of a sample with about 150,000 distinct CDR3 sequences, over 35% of them seen once. Trimming stripped 2 bases from V and 4 bases from J, with 17 bases between. CDR1 and CDR2 from the germline V gene are GTSNPN and SVGIG (reference sequence). This CDR3 has 15 residues. The chain links TRBV30 to TRBJ1-1, with a weak D call TRBD1 (5 bases). The TCR was taken from a human donor who was either an allogeneic HSCT recipient or a stem cell or donor lymphocyte infusion donor (not recorded which). It is not recorded whose cells these are; they may come from a transplant donor. Material for sequencing was blood, either unsorted or a sorted T cell fraction (not recorded which). This chain's CDR3 is CAWSIQGGGVTEAFF. DNA for the CDR3: TGTGCCTGGAGTATCCAGGGCGGGGGAGTCACTGAAGCTTTCTTT. The whole variable domain, filled in from reference TRBV30 and TRBJ1-1, reads SQTIHQWPATLVQPVGSPLSLECTVEGTSNPNLYWYRQAAGRGLQLLFYSVGIGQISSEVPQNLSASRPQDRQFILSSKKLLLSDSGFYLCAWSIQGGGVTEAFFGQGTRLTVV.